This TCR beta chain was recovered during a study of blood T cell repertoires in COVID-19. For the study at large: Samples representing acute and convalescent COVID-19 were sourced from the United States, Italy and Spain. Sample material is recorded as cDNA or gDNA derived from T cells, B-cell-depleted T cells, or PBMCs.

The authors' processing: Researchers report that nucleated cell counts were estimated from reference gene primer amplification. The assay was immunoSEQ multiplex PCR, and TCRdb's table has in-frame clones only and misses some. From that table come the V and J calls and clone size; the DNA was used to work out D and trimming. The repertoire holds some 250,000 clones, with around 80% as singletons. Source material: peripheral blood. The TCR originated in a man aged 40-50 years with active or convalescent COVID-19.

CDR3 sequence: CASSIDGGWNYGYTF. CDR3 nucleotides: TGTGCCAGTAGTATAGATGGGGGCTGGAACTATGGCTACACCTTC. The J gene is TRBJ1-2, the V gene TRBV19, with D maybe TRBD1 (6 bases). Trimming pared 0 bases from V and 2 bases from J, leaving 10 bases between. The germline gives CDR1 LNHDA, CDR2 SQIVND (reference sequence). The CDR3 contains 15 residues.